The following is a T cell receptor beta chain sequence with its context. Assay used: immunoSEQ multiplex PCR; TCRdb lists only in-frame clones, some missing. The sample has a few hundred thousand clones, approximately 86% seen once; the top ten hold approximately 9.8%. The CDR3 extends over 15 amino acids. Germline assignment: CDR1 LGHDT and CDR2 YNNKEL (reference sequence). With 0 bases removed from V and 4 bases from J, the gap between germline ends came to 13 bases. The data are from a study of blood T cell repertoires in COVID-19. The chain is built from TRBV3-1 (or the pseudogene TRBV3-2) and TRBJ2-7; D not resolved. The sample taken for sequencing was peripheral blood. The source of this sequence is a man in his forties who had recovered from COVID-19. The CDR3 loop is CASSQDLLFGYEQYF. The CDR3 coding sequence is TGTGCCAGCAGCCAAGATTTACTCTTCGGGTACGAGCAGTACTTC.